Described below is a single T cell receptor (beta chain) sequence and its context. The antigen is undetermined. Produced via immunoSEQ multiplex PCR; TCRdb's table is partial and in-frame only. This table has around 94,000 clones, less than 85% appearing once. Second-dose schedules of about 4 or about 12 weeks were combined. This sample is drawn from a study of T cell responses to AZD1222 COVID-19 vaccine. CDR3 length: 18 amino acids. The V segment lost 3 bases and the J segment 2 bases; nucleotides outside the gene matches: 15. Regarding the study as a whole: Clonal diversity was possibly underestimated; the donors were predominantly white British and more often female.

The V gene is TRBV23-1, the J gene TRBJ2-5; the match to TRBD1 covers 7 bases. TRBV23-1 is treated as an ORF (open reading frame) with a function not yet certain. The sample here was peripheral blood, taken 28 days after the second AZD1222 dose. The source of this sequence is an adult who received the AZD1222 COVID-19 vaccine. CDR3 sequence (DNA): TGCGCCAGCAGTCACCCGCTGCAGGACAGGAGAGGGCAAGAGACCCAGTACTTC. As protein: CASSHPLQDRRGQETQYF.